This T cell receptor beta chain was captured in a study of blood T cell repertoires in COVID-19. Study information: The United States, Italy and Spain were the sources of the acute and convalescent COVID-19 samples.

The assay was immunoSEQ multiplex PCR, and TCRdb's table has in-frame clones only and misses some. The data hold 150,000 to 190,000 clones, with about 88% observed a single time. Enrolment of Seattle patients took place during active infection, and they were followed longitudinally. Germline assignment: CDR1 SEHNR and CDR2 FQNEAQ (reference sequence). The ends lost 5 bases at V and 1 base at J; junction bases unmatched: 6. This CDR3 is 16 amino acids long. The sample comprised peripheral blood. This clonotype was obtained from a woman aged 55-70 years with COVID-19, enrolled during active disease. The rearrangement links TRBV7-9 to TRBJ2-5; 11 nucleotides align to TRBD2. CDR3 in DNA: TGTGCCAGCAGCATGAGGACTAGCGGGTTCCAAGAGACCCAGTACTTC. Translating gives CASSMRTSGFQETQYF.